A single sample gave rise to the 20 T cell receptor beta chains below, sequenced in a study of post-analysis software for immune sequencing data. Points from the study as a whole: With TRBV5-6, TRBV5-1 and TRBV20-1 included, five TRBV segments were more frequent in patients than in controls.

Tagging with unique molecular identifiers was a feature of the TCR beta cDNA libraries. TCRdb reprocessed the PCR reads with MiXCR, giving one entry per CDR3 protein. This sample has some 700,000 distinct CDR3 sequences, with approximately 59% found just once. The antigens these receptors bind are not known. The sequenced material came from blood. Receptors originate from a girl between 2 and 10 years old with multiple sclerosis.

The chain uses TRBV6-2 or TRBV6-3 and TRBJ2-7; no reliable D call. The DNA end is a closer match to TRBJ2-5, so the J assignment may be wrong. CDR3 length: 14 residues. Germline V gene data show CDR1 as MNHEY and CDR2 as SVGEGT. CDR3 sequence: CASSSPKGSETQYF. CDR3 coding DNA: TGTGCCAGCAGTAGCCCCAAGGGAAGTGAGACCCAGTACTTC.

This clonotype was picked up a small number of times. V usage is TRBV5-1 and J usage is TRBJ2-3, with 9 nucleotides matching TRBD1. Per germline, CDR1 SGHRS and CDR2 YFSETQ. V lost 7 bases, J lost 4 bases, and 25 bases stayed unmatched. This CDR3 is built from 20 residues. The CDR3 region is CASGRRTQGATDLQPDTQYF. CDR3 coding DNA: TGCGCCAGCGGCCGCCGAACACAGGGGGCGACCGACCTACAACCAGATACGCAGTATTTT.

The V gene is TRBV24-1, the J gene TRBJ2-5; D possibly corresponds to TRBD1 (6 bases). Trimming removed 6 bases from V and 2 bases from J, with 12 bases in between. CDR3 size: 14 residues. Germline CDR1 KGHDR, CDR2 SFDVKD. CDR3 in amino acids: CATSPTGAQETQYF. In DNA form, the CDR3 reads TGTGCCACCAGTCCGACAGGCGCACAAGAGACCCAGTACTTC.

This chain connects TRBV3-1 to TRBJ2-1; D is unresolved. This CDR3 contains 15 residues. Germline lookup yields CDR1 LGHDT and CDR2 YNNKEL (reference sequence). Trimming took 3 bases from V and 5 from J, leaving 14 bases between them. The CDR3 DNA reads as TGTGCCAGCAGCCAGTCTAAGGACGATCACAATGAGCAGTTCTTC. Translating it yields CASSQSKDDHNEQFF.

The V call is TRBV6-6, the J call TRBJ1-4, with D unclear. V shed 2 bases and J shed 0 bases, with 7 bases lying between them. The CDR3 runs to 15 residues. Per germline, CDR1 MNHNY and CDR2 SVGAGI (reference sequence). DNA for the CDR3: TGTGCCAGCAGTTACGATCAAGCAACTAATGAAAAACTGTTTTTT. This encodes CASSYDQATNEKLFF.

This clonotype was seen once. The chain recombines TRBV10-1 with TRBJ2-7; D is possibly TRBD2 (6 bases). TRBJ2-5 explains the end of the DNA better; the J call may be wrong. This CDR3 has 13 residues. Germline V CDR1 and CDR2: WNHNN, SYGVQD (reference sequence). CDR3 DNA sequence: TGCGCCAGCAGCCGGGGCCTAGCGGAGACCCAGTACTTC. It translates to CASSRGLAETQYF.

This clonotype is a singleton in its sample. The chain has TRBV20-1 and TRBJ2-1, with unresolved D. The V gene's germline CDR1 is DFQATT and CDR2 SNEGSKA (reference sequence). V lost 0 bases and J 0 bases, leaving 6 bases between the germline ends. The CDR3 contains 14 residues. This CDR3 is CSARDWDSYNEQFF. Written as DNA, the CDR3 is TGCAGTGCTAGAGACTGGGACTCCTACAATGAGCAGTTCTTC.

In this sample, this clonotype turned up a few times. Here the CDR3 DNA reads TGTGCCACCGGAGGACAGGGCCCAATGCGCGAAGATACGCAGTATTTT. The encoded protein is CATGGQGPMREDTQYF. The rearrangement joins TRBV24-1 to TRBJ2-3, with 8 bases that match TRBD1. Looked up from germline, CDR1 is KGHDR and CDR2 is SFDVKD. The CDR3 length is 16 residues. Trimming removed 9 bases from V and 5 bases from J; junction bases left unmatched: 15.

This rearrangement joins TRBV18 to TRBJ2-7; 10 bases align to TRBD2. Germline lookup yields CDR1 KGHSH and CDR2 LQKENI. This CDR3 has 16 residues. Trimming cost V 0 bases and J 5 bases; bases outside gene matches: 7. This CDR3 is CASSPPGLAGVDEQYF. Written as DNA, the CDR3 is TGTGCCAGCTCACCACCTGGGCTAGCGGGAGTAGACGAGCAGTACTTC. The full variable domain, its missing parts supplied by reference TRBV18 and TRBJ2-7, is NAGVMQNPRHLVRRRGQEARLRCSPMKGHSHVYWYRQLPEEGLKFMVYLQKENIIDESGMPKERFSAEFPKEGPSILRIQQVVRGDSAAYFCASSPPGLAGVDEQYFGPGTRLTVT.

This clonotype was seen more than once but under ten times. The chain couples TRBV12-3 or TRBV12-4 to TRBJ2-5; no firm D call. CDR3 length: 14 residues. Trimming stripped 5 bases from V and 2 bases from J, with 12 bases between. In DNA, the CDR3 is TGTGCCAGCAGTCTACAGACACCACAAGAGACCCAGTACTTC. It codes for CASSLQTPQETQYF.

J is TRBJ2-5 and V is TRBV10-3; D call uncertain. The J call is doubtful: the DNA matches TRBJ2-7 better. CDR1 and CDR2 (germline): ENHRY, SYGVKD. The CDR3 is 12 amino acids. The DNA of the CDR3 is TGTGCCATCAGTGAGTCAGGCGCCGAGCAGTACTTC. Translating it yields CAISESGAEQYF.

For the CDR3, the DNA is TGCAGTGCTAGAGATTGGGCGGGTTCACCCCTCCACTTT. This gives the protein CSARDWAGSPLHF. The gene calls are TRBV20-1 and TRBJ1-6; D gene ambiguous. CDR1 is DFQATT and CDR2 is SNEGSKA in the germline V gene (reference sequence). CDR3 size: 13 residues. V lost 0 bases and J 9 bases, leaving 9 bases between the germline ends.

The sample holds a few counts of this clonotype. CDR3 DNA sequence: TGTGCCAGCAGCTTAGATCCCCGAAACAATGAGCAGTTCTTC. The encoded protein is CASSLDPRNNEQFF. The chain links TRBV11-2 to TRBJ2-1; D not certain. V lost 0 bases and J lost 5, with 8 bases in between. Per germline, CDR1 SGHAT and CDR2 FQNNGV. The CDR3 runs 14 residues. Looking up the rest from reference TRBV11-2 and TRBJ2-1 gives the full variable domain: EAGVAQSPRYKIIEKRQSVAFWCNPISGHATLYWYQQILGQGPKLLIQFQNNGVVDDSQLPKDRFSAERLKGVDSTLKIQPAKLEDSAVYLCASSLDPRNNEQFFGPGTRLTVL.

This chain connects TRBV20-1 to TRBJ2-4; D possibly corresponds to TRBD1 (6 bases). The germline V gene has CDR1 DFQATT and CDR2 SNEGSKA (reference sequence). The CDR3 length is 12 residues. V lost 1 base, J lost 9 bases, and 10 bases lay in between. Written as DNA, the CDR3 is TGCAGTGCTAGAGTACAGGGTGGCATTCAGTACTTC. It specifies CSARVQGGIQYF.

CDR3 sequence (DNA): TGTGCCAGCAGTGTCGCAGCCTCTTCCGGGGCCAACGTCCTGACTTTC. Translating gives CASSVAASSGANVLTF. The chain couples TRBV6-1 to TRBJ2-6, with D uncertain. CDR1 and CDR2 (germline): MNHNS, SASEGT. The length of the CDR3 is 16 residues. The V and J ends lost 4 bases and 4 bases respectively, with 14 bases between them.

V gene TRBV19 combines with J gene TRBJ1-5; no definite D call. The CDR3 is made up of 17 amino acids. Germline V lookup: CDR1 LNHDA, CDR2 SQIVND (reference sequence). Trimming took 7 bases from V and 1 from J, leaving 20 bases between them. The DNA of the CDR3 is TGTGCCAGTACCATGGGCCTACCTAGCATGAGCAATCAGCCCCAGCATTTT. It translates to CASTMGLPSMSNQPQHF.

This chain uses TRBV30 with TRBJ1-5, with D unclear. CDR1 is GTSNPN, CDR2 SVGIG, per germline (reference sequence). With 3 bases removed from V and 6 bases from J, the gap between germline ends came to 15 bases. This CDR3 region has 14 residues. The CDR3 region has the DNA TGTGCCTGGAGCGCATCGGTTGTGGGTCAGCCCCAGCATTTT. This sequence encodes CAWSASVVGQPQHF.

This chain connects TRBV12-3 or TRBV12-4 to TRBJ1-2; a possible D gene is TRBD1 (5 bases). V was shortened by 3 bases and J by 8 bases, with 10 bases between the two germline ends. This CDR3 is built from 12 residues. The CDR3 nucleotides read TGTGCCAGCAGTTTGGGCTGGGACGGCTACACCTTC. The encoded protein is CASSLGWDGYTF.

The chain uses TRBV12-3 or TRBV12-4 and TRBJ2-7; a possible D gene is TRBD1 (5 bases). V shed 4 bases and J shed 7 bases, with 14 bases lying between them. This CDR3 has 13 residues. CDR3 nucleotide sequence: TGTGCCAGCAGTTCCACAGGTTACAATGAGCAGTACTTC. This sequence encodes CASSSTGYNEQYF.

V gene TRBV7-6 combines with J gene TRBJ2-3; TRBD2 matches at 7 bases. The CDR3 has 14 residues. V was clipped by 4 bases and J by 4 bases; unmatched bases: 5. The V gene's germline CDR1 is SGHVS and CDR2 FNYEAQ. Here the CDR3 reads CASSSSGGPDTQYF. The CDR3, as DNA: TGTGCCAGCAGCTCTAGCGGAGGCCCAGATACGCAGTATTTT.